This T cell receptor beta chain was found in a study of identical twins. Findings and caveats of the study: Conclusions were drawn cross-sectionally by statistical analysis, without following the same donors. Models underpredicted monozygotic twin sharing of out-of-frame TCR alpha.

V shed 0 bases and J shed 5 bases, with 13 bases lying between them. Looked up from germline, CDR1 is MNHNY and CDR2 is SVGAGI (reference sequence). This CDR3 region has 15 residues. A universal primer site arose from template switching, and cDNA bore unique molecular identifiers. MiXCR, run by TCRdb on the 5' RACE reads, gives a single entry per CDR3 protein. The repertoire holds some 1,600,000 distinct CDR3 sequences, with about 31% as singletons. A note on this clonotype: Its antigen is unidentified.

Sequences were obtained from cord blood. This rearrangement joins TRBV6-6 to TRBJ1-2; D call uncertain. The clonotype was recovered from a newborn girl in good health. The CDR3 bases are TGTGCCAGCAGTTACTCGAACGGTCGCCCATATGGCTACACCTTC. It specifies CASSYSNGRPYGYTF.